This T cell receptor beta chain came from a study of CD8 T cells in Susac syndrome. Study results and caveats: Clonal expansion was missing from Susac syndrome CD4+ T cell repertoires.

When the RNA was reverse transcribed, random hexamers were used with an input of about 0.5 to 1 ug. Each CDR3 protein is one row after TCRdb ran MiXCR on the immunoSEQ multiplex PCR reads. Found here are more than 150,000 distinct CDR3 sequences, approximately 95% of them singletons; the top ten hold 0.09% to 0.1%. This CDR3 has 14 residues. Trimming removed 5 bases at V and 4 bases at J, with 17 bases between. Germline CDR1 is GTSNPN and CDR2 is SVGIG (reference sequence). Comment on this clonotype: The antigen is undetermined.

The specimen sequenced was CD4+ T cells from PBMCs. This rearrangement joins TRBV30 to TRBJ2-5, with D possibly being TRBD2 (6 bases). The sequence was collected from a human donor with Susac syndrome. The CDR3, as DNA: TGTGCCTGGTGTTTGGGACTTCCACCAGAGACCCAGTACTTC. The encoded protein is CAWCLGLPPETQYF.